The 25 T cell receptor beta chains reported below all come from one sample, sequenced in a study of PD-1 blockade in classical Hodgkin lymphoma. Relapse after autologous stem cell transplantation occurred in every patient, and brentuximab vedotin exposure varied. Isolated CD8+ T cells were derived from thawed PBMCs through magnetic negative selection. Some clones are missing from TCRdb's copy, which holds only in-frame ones; the method was immunoSEQ multiplex PCR. The sample consists of thousands of clones, about three quarters of them appearing once. Sequencing used CD8+ T cells from blood, obtained at baseline. The receptor set was obtained from a human donor with classical Hodgkin lymphoma.

The chain carries TRBV5-4 and TRBJ2-1, with 9 nucleotides matching TRBD1. J was trimmed by 2 bases and V by 3 bases; bases with no gene match: 9. CDR3 length: 17 amino acids. Germline V gene sequence: CDR1 SGHNT, CDR2 YYREEE (reference sequence). CDR3 protein: CASSYTTGGEAYNEQFF. In nucleotides, the CDR3 is TGTGCCAGCAGCTACACCACAGGGGGCGAAGCCTACAATGAGCAGTTCTTC.

V and J are TRBV7-4 and TRBJ1-4; D is unclear. Deletions cut 6 bases from V and 7 bases from J, with 9 bases between. Germline loops: CDR1 SGHVT, CDR2 SQSDAQ. This CDR3 has 12 amino acids. The DNA of the CDR3 is TGTGCCAGCAGTTTATCCCCTGAAAAACTGTTTTTT. Encoded protein: CASSLSPEKLFF.

The chain employs TRBV7-2 and TRBJ1-4; 7 bases agree with TRBD1. CDR3 length: 16 residues. The junction had 6 bases not matched to a gene; V was cut back by 5 bases and J by 0 bases. The germline gives CDR1 SGHTA, CDR2 FQGNSA. CDR3 DNA sequence: TGTGCCAGCAGCCTGCGCAGGGGGGCAACTAATGAAAAACTGTTTTTT. Amino acid sequence: CASSLRRGATNEKLFF. Drawing the rest from reference TRBV7-2 and TRBJ1-4, the complete variable domain is GAGVSQSPSNKVTEKGKDVELRCDPISGHTALYWYRQSLGQGLEFLIYFQGNSAPDKSGLPSDRFSAERTGGSVSTLTIQRTQQEDSAVYLCASSLRRGATNEKLFFGSGTQLSVL.

This clone came up a few times. The chain employs TRBV14 and TRBJ2-3; possible D gene TRBD1, 6 bases. The ends were cut back, 6 bases at V and 0 bases at J, with 22 bases in the middle. Germline-derived CDR1 and CDR2 are SGHDN and FVKESK. The CDR3 is 18 amino acids. The CDR3 region is CASSQPSRGHESTDTQYF. In nucleotides, the CDR3 is TGTGCCAGCAGTCAACCCAGCCGGGGACACGAAAGCACAGATACGCAGTATTTT.

The V call is TRBV6-4, the J call TRBJ1-2; no clear D. The CDR3 has 13 residues. CDR1 is MRHNA, CDR2 SNTAGT, per germline. Trimming cost V 7 bases and J 7 bases, with 16 bases left between them. The CDR3 loop reads CASTPLATAGYTF. The CDR3 nucleotides are TGTGCCAGCACCCCACTCGCCACGGCTGGCTACACCTTC.

This clone was counted a few times. The chain combines TRBV10-2 with TRBJ2-7; D is ambiguous. Trimming took 3 bases from V and 2 from J, leaving 8 bases between them. There are 13 residues in the CDR3. Germline values: CDR1 WSHSY, CDR2 SAAADI. The CDR3 DNA is TGCGCCAGCAGTGAATGGGTGGCCTACGAGCAGTACTTC. It yields the protein CASSEWVAYEQYF.

CDR3 sequence: CASSLGTWSAAGNTIYF. CDR3 coding DNA: TGTGCCAGCAGCTTAGGGACGTGGTCAGCCGCTGGAAACACCATATATTTT. V is TRBV11-2 and J is TRBJ1-3; no reliable D call. CDR1 and CDR2 from the germline V gene are SGHAT and FQNNGV. V lost 1 base and J lost 2, with 15 bases in between. The CDR3 consists of 17 residues.

This rearrangement joins TRBV5-1 to TRBJ2-2; 9 positions match TRBD1. CDR3 size: 16 residues. CDR1 and CDR2 (germline): SGHRS, YFSETQ. With 3 bases clipped from V and 4 bases from J, the junction kept 7 bases outside the gene matches. CDR3 DNA: TGCGCCAGCAGCTGGGACAGGGTGGGGTCCACCGGGGAGCTGTTTTTT. It translates to CASSWDRVGSTGELFF.

The rearrangement joins TRBV7-2 to TRBJ2-3; no firm D call. The germline V gene encodes CDR1 SGHTA and CDR2 FQGNSA. Trimming pared 4 bases from V and 0 bases from J, leaving 20 bases between. This CDR3 has 18 residues. CDR3 in DNA: TGTGCCAGCAGCTCAACCTTACTCGTTTACCAGAGCACAGATACGCAGTATTTT. Translated: CASSSTLLVYQSTDTQYF.

The genes are TRBV30 and TRBJ2-7; 9 bases match TRBD1. After removal of 0 bases from V and 2 bases from J, the junction contained 8 bases not matched to a gene. The CDR3 loop spans 16 amino acids. Germline assignment: CDR1 GTSNPN and CDR2 SVGIG (reference sequence). This CDR3 is CAWSVVWGQGAYEQYF. The CDR3, as DNA: TGTGCCTGGAGTGTGGTGTGGGGACAGGGCGCCTACGAGCAGTACTTC.

The DNA for the CDR3 is TGTGCCAGTAGTCTCAACATGAATAATCAGCCCCAGCATTTT. Protein product: CASSLNMNNQPQHF. The V call is TRBV19, the J call TRBJ1-5, with D unresolved. The germline V gene encodes CDR1 LNHDA and CDR2 SQIVND (reference sequence). The V end lost 5 bases, the J end lost 4 bases, and 12 bases lay between the germline ends. This CDR3 is built from 14 residues.

Remarks on this clone: The sample holds other DNA sequences that translate to the same CDR3. The rearrangement links TRBV6-1 to TRBJ1-5; unclear D gene. The germline V gene has CDR1 MNHNS and CDR2 SASEGT. The CDR3 is 16 residues long. V was clipped by 1 base and J by 4 bases, with 14 bases between them. CDR3 in amino acids: CASSEEFTALNQPQHF. The DNA of the CDR3 is TGTGCCAGCAGTGAAGAATTCACCGCCCTTAATCAGCCCCAGCATTTT.

V and J are TRBV25-1 and TRBJ2-5, with D perhaps matching TRBD1 (6 bases). The CDR3 sequence is 14 residues long. With 6 bases removed from V and 2 bases from J, the gap between germline ends came to 13 bases. The germline gives CDR1 MGHDK, CDR2 SYGVNS. Written as DNA, the CDR3 is TGTGCCAGCAGCCCTAGGGGGTCGCAAGAGACCCAGTACTTC. It encodes CASSPRGSQETQYF. Supplemented by reference TRBV25-1 and TRBJ2-5, the full variable domain reads EADIYQTPRYLVIGTGKKITLECSQTMGHDKMYWYQQDPGMELHLIHYSYGVNSTEKGDLSSESTVSRIRTEHFPLTLESARPSHTSQYLCASSPRGSQETQYFGPGTRLLVL.

The chain employs TRBV27 and TRBJ1-4; 10 bases are shared with TRBD1. The germline V gene has CDR1 MNHEY and CDR2 SMNVEV (reference sequence). V dropped 5 bases and J dropped 7; count of bases not matched to a gene: 10. The CDR3 extends over 16 amino acids. CDR3 nucleotides: TGTGCCAGCAGTAAACAACTCCGGGACAGGGGTGAAAAACTGTTTTTT. The encoded protein is CASSKQLRDRGEKLFF.

This clone showed up just a few times. The CDR3 spells CASSYGGKYGYTF. The CDR3 nucleotides read TGTGCCAGCAGTTACGGGGGAAAATATGGCTACACCTTC. The rearrangement links TRBV6-9 to TRBJ1-2, with D tentatively TRBD1 (5 bases). Germline V lookup: CDR1 MNHGY, CDR2 SVAAGI. The CDR3 totals 13 residues. Deletions cut 3 bases from V and 5 bases from J, with 10 bases between.

This chain connects TRBV4-3 to TRBJ2-5; D unclear. Judging by the DNA end, TRBJ2-7 fits better; the J call may be wrong. CDR1 is LGHNA and CDR2 is YSLEER in the germline V gene. This CDR3 spans 14 amino acids. The CDR3 DNA reads TGCGCCAGCAGCCAATTCGTCCAGGCCTACGAGCAGTACTTC. It specifies CASSQFVQAYEQYF.

The J gene is TRBJ1-5, the V gene TRBV2; D is possibly TRBD1 (5 bases). V lost 6 bases and J lost 0, with 21 bases in between. The CDR3 consists of 18 residues. Germline values: CDR1 SNHLY, CDR2 FYNNEI. The CDR3 loop reads CASRAPGRGSYSNQPQHF. In nucleotides, the CDR3 is TGTGCCAGCAGAGCACCGGGACGGGGAAGTTATAGCAATCAGCCCCAGCATTTT.

Comments on this clone: An end of the junction does not agree with germline; a read error may underlie this. J is TRBJ1-5 and V is TRBV11-2; TRBD1 is a possible D gene (5 bases). The germline gives CDR1 SGHAT, CDR2 FQNNGV. The CDR3 runs to 15 residues. CDR3 loop: CASSLDRAWQSAPAF. CDR3 nucleotide sequence: TGTGCCAGCAGCTTAGACAGGGCTTGGCAATCAGCCCCAGCATTT.

V and J are TRBV5-8 and TRBJ2-1, with a tentative D call TRBD1 (6 bases). This CDR3 has 12 residues. The germline gives CDR1 SGHTS, CDR2 YDEGEE. Trimming shortened V by 9 bases and J by 7 bases, and 14 bases separated the two germline ends. Written as DNA, the CDR3 is TGTGCCACCCAATCAGGGGTGAATGAGCAGTTCTTC. The encoded protein is CATQSGVNEQFF.

The rearrangement joins TRBV28 to TRBJ1-2; no firm D call. CDR3 length: 14 amino acids. V lost 7 bases and J lost 8, with 20 bases in between. Germline V gene lookup returns CDR1 MDHEN and CDR2 SYDVKM. In nucleotides, the CDR3 is TGTGCCAGCACGAGGCTGCCCGAAGGGTGGGGCTACACCTTC. Its protein is CASTRLPEGWGYTF.

This clone was detected once. CDR3 in amino acids: CAWREGDRAEWSYNSPLHF. The CDR3 nucleotides read TGTGCCTGGAGGGAAGGGGACAGGGCCGAGTGGTCCTATAATTCACCCCTCCACTTT. The chain joins TRBV30 to TRBJ1-6; TRBD1 agrees at 9 bases. From germline, CDR1 is GTSNPN and CDR2 SVGIG (reference sequence). V dropped 3 bases and J dropped 1; count of bases not matched to a gene: 13. The CDR3 is 19 residues long.

The V gene is TRBV20-1, the J gene TRBJ1-2, with D hard to call. Germline CDR1 and CDR2: DFQATT and SNEGSKA (reference sequence). The CDR3 has 10 residues. Trimming took 1 base from V and 8 from J, leaving 5 bases between them. The CDR3 nucleotides are TGCAGTGCTAGAGGGAGGGGCTACACCTTC. Translation: CSARGRGYTF.

The rearrangement uses TRBV4-3 and TRBJ2-3, with 7 bases lining up with TRBD2. V lost 2 bases to trimming and J lost 0 bases; unmatched junction nucleotides: 11. The CDR3 sequence is 18 residues long. CDR1 is LGHNA and CDR2 is YSLEER in the germline V gene. For the CDR3, the DNA is TGCGCCAGCAGCCAATATACATCTAGCGGAGCTAGCACAGATACGCAGTATTTT. It is translated as CASSQYTSSGASTDTQYF.

This chain uses TRBV6-6 with TRBJ2-5; 11 bases match TRBD2. The germline V gene has CDR1 MNHNY and CDR2 SVGAGI (reference sequence). There are 14 residues in the CDR3. V shed 9 bases and J 5 bases; nucleotides not matched to a gene: 8. The chain's CDR3 is CASLSGRAMETQYF. The DNA for the CDR3 is TGTGCCAGTCTTAGCGGGAGGGCCATGGAGACCCAGTACTTC.

This clone was found a few times. This rearrangement joins TRBV4-1 to TRBJ2-7, with D possibly being TRBD2 (6 bases). The V gene's germline CDR1 is MGHRA and CDR2 YSYEKL. Trimming took 0 bases from V and 6 from J, leaving 15 bases between them. This CDR3 comprises 15 residues. CDR3 nucleotide sequence: TGCGCCAGCAGCCAAGACGTCACTAGCCCTATCGAGCAGTACTTC. This gives the protein CASSQDVTSPIEQYF.